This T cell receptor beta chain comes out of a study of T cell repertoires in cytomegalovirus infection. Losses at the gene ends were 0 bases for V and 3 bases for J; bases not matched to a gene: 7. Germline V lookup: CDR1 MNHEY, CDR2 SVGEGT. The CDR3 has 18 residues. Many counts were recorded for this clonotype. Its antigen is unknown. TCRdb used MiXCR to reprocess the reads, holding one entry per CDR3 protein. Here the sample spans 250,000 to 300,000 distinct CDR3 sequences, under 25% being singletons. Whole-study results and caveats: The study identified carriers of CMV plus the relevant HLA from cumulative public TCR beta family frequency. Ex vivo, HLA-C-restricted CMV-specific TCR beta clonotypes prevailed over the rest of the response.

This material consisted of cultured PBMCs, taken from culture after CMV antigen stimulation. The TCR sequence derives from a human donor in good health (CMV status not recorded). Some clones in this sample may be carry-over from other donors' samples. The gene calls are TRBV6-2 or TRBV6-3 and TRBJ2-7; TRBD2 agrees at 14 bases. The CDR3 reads CASSYSGLAGAIFYEQYF. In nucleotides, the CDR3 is TGTGCCAGCAGTTACTCGGGACTAGCGGGAGCAATCTTCTACGAGCAGTACTTC.